Included here is one TCR beta chain sequence, with context. No antigen is known for it. A quantitative 5'-RACE method, one with molecular barcodes, was used to make TCR beta libraries. TCRdb re-called the 5' RACE reads through MiXCR, storing one row per CDR3 protein. The sample has roughly 230,000 distinct CDR3 sequences, 10% seen once; the top ten hold around 3%. CDR1 and CDR2 from the germline V gene are DFQATT and SNEGSKA (reference sequence). This CDR3 comprises 14 residues. J gave up 4 bases and V 5 bases, and 11 bases lay outside the gene matches. This entry is derived from a study of CD8 T cells in ankylosing spondylitis. Study results and limitations: Blood of patients with ankylosing spondylitis appeared to be characterized by a TCR beta motif of several highly homologous variants.

The sequenced sample consisted of blood, either unsorted or a sorted T cell fraction (not recorded which). This chain connects TRBV20-1 to TRBJ2-7; 7 nucleotides match TRBD1. The clonotype was recovered from a male donor with ankylosing spondylitis or in good health (not recorded which). CDR3 DNA sequence: TGCAGTGCTGGAACTGGACAGGACTTTTACGAGCAGTACTTC. This codes for CSAGTGQDFYEQYF.